A selection of T cell receptor beta chains follows, all from one sample in a study of T cell responses to AZD1222 COVID-19 vaccine. This table comes from immunoSEQ multiplex PCR, and its TCRdb copy is limited to in-frame clones, with some not included. Here the sample spans 100,000 to 130,000 clones, about 90% being singletons. This sample comprised peripheral blood, obtained on day 0 of AZD1222 vaccination. Receptor source: an adult in good health. The CDR3 runs from the conserved cysteine through the conserved F or W. D genes are given only for firm matches. For some rows the clone size is stated as once, few or many, or as a class when expanded; others skip it.

size: -
D: -
J: TRBJ1-6
V: TRBV7-8
DNA: TGTGCCAGCAGCTTGGACGGCAGGGCACGATCACCCCTCCACTTT
CDR3: CASSLDGRARSPLHF

size: -
D: -
J: TRBJ2-6
V: TRBV3-1/TRBV3-2
DNA: TGTGCCAGCAGCCGGGCCGGGACCTACCACTCTGGGGCCAACGTCCTGACTTTC
CDR3: CASSRAGTYHSGANVLTF

size: -
D: -
J: TRBJ1-6
V: TRBV28
DNA: TGTGCCAGCAGTTTATTAGTACCGACTCACGTAAATTCACCCCTCCACTTT
CDR3: CASSLLVPTHVNSPLHF

size: -
D: -
J: TRBJ1-3
V: TRBV5-1
DNA: TGCGCCAGCAGCAAGAGGGACGGCTCTGGAAACACCATATATTTT
CDR3: CASSKRDGSGNTIYF

size: -
D: -
J: TRBJ1-1
V: TRBV5-5
DNA: TGTGCCAGCAGCTTTTTCCCCGGAGAGCTTTTTGAAGCTTTCTTT
CDR3: CASSFFPGELFEAFF

size: -
D: -
J: TRBJ2-7
V: TRBV19
DNA: TGTGCCAGTAGTTCCCCGGGTCTCACCTACGAGCAGTACTTC
CDR3: CASSSPGLTYEQYF

size: -
D: -
J: TRBJ1-2
V: TRBV19
DNA: TGTGCCAGTAGTTATGGGGGGGACATATGGCGCTGGAACTATGGCTACACCTTC
CDR3: CASSYGGDIWRWNYGYTF

size: -
D: -
J: TRBJ1-5
V: TRBV3-1/TRBV3-2
DNA: TGTGCCAGCAGCCACCGAGACAGAAAGAAGAATCAGCCCCAGCATTTT
CDR3: CASSHRDRKKNQPQHF

size: -
D: TRBD2
J: TRBJ2-3
V: TRBV7-3
DNA: TGTGCCAGCAGCCCCAAAAGCGGGGGGGCTAATACGCAGTATTTT
CDR3: CASSPKSGGANTQYF

size: once
D: -
J: TRBJ2-1
V: TRBV5-1
DNA: TGCGCCAGCAGCTTGGCGCTGGTCAATGAGCAGTTCTTC
CDR3: CASSLALVNEQFF

size: once
D: -
J: TRBJ2-7
V: TRBV24-1
DNA: TGTGCCACCAGTGATCAGCATCTCGAGCAGTACTTC
CDR3: CATSDQHLEQYF

size: -
D: -
J: TRBJ1-1
V: TRBV3-1/TRBV3-2
DNA: TGTGCCAGCAGCCAAGAATCGCGCACTGAAGCTTTCTTT
CDR3: CASSQESRTEAFF

size: once
D: TRBD1
J: TRBJ2-6
V: TRBV27
DNA: TGTGCCAGCAGTTTCGACCCGGGACAGGTGATCTCTGGGGCCAACGTCCTGACTTTC
CDR3: CASSFDPGQVISGANVLTF

size: -
D: -
J: TRBJ2-7
V: TRBV11-2
DNA: TGTGCCAGCAGCCTTTCTCGGGGGCGAGGGTACGAGCAGTACTTC
CDR3: CASSLSRGRGYEQYF

size: once
D: -
J: TRBJ2-3
V: TRBV7-2
DNA: TGTGCCAGCAGCTTAGGGGGGATGCGGGGGTATTTT
CDR3: CASSLGGMRGYF

size: -
D: TRBD1
J: TRBJ1-1
V: TRBV19
DNA: TGTGCCAGTAGTATAGGGGGACAGGGTAGGACTGAAGCTTTCTTT
CDR3: CASSIGGQGRTEAFF

size: medium-sized
D: -
J: TRBJ1-5
V: TRBV7-9
DNA: TGTGCCAGCAGCTTAGAGGATACAGCGATATATAGCAATCAGCCCCAGCATTTT
CDR3: CASSLEDTAIYSNQPQHF

size: few
D: -
J: TRBJ1-2
V: TRBV6-1
DNA: TGTGCCAGCAGTGAAGTTATAGGGCGGCACGGTAGCTACACCTTC
CDR3: CASSEVIGRHGSYTF

size: -
D: TRBD1
J: TRBJ2-5
V: TRBV2
DNA: TGTGCCAGCAGTCGGGACAGGGGAGGGGTACGCCAAGAGACCCAGTACTTC
CDR3: CASSRDRGGVRQETQYF

size: -
D: -
J: TRBJ1-2
V: TRBV4-2
DNA: TGTGCCAGCAGCCAAGCGGGGGATAACTATGGCTACACCTTC
CDR3: CASSQAGDNYGYTF

size: -
D: TRBD2
J: TRBJ2-7
V: TRBV7-2
DNA: TGTGCCAGCAGCTTAGCGGGGGGGTCCCACGAGCAGTACTTC
CDR3: CASSLAGGSHEQYF

size: -
D: -
J: TRBJ1-1
V: TRBV28
DNA: TGTGCCAGCAGTTTCAGTCTGAACACTGAAGCTTTCTTT
CDR3: CASSFSLNTEAFF

size: few
D: -
J: TRBJ1-1
V: TRBV4-3
DNA: TGCGCCAGCAGCCAAGGCATGAGGGCTTTCTTT
CDR3: CASSQGMRAFF

size: -
D: -
J: TRBJ1-1
V: TRBV6-1
DNA: TGTGCCAGCAACCCACTCGGGGCCACTGAAGCTTTCTTT
CDR3: CASNPLGATEAFF

size: -
D: -
J: TRBJ1-2
V: TRBV5-5
DNA: TGTGCCAGCAGCTTGCTACTTGGCAGTACTAACTATGGCTACACCTTC
CDR3: CASSLLLGSTNYGYTF

size: -
D: -
J: TRBJ2-7
V: TRBV9
DNA: TGTGCCAGCAGCGTAGAGGGGAGCTACGAGCAGTACTTC
CDR3: CASSVEGSYEQYF

size: -
D: -
J: TRBJ2-7
V: TRBV9
DNA: TGTGCCAGCAGCGTAGGGACCAGTCCCGGGATCATGCAGTACTTC
CDR3: CASSVGTSPGIMQYF

size: -
D: -
J: TRBJ1-1
V: TRBV24-1
DNA: TGTGCCACCAGTGATACAGGGAACACTGAAGCTTTCTTT
CDR3: CATSDTGNTEAFF

size: -
D: TRBD2
J: TRBJ2-5
V: TRBV7-3
DNA: TGTGCCAGCAGCTTAAGTACTAGCGGGGGCCCTGGGACCCAGTACTTC
CDR3: CASSLSTSGGPGTQYF

size: -
D: -
J: TRBJ1-6
V: TRBV9
DNA: TGTGCCAGCAGCGTAATCGGGGATAATTCACCCCTCCACTTT
CDR3: CASSVIGDNSPLHF

size: -
D: -
J: TRBJ1-4
V: TRBV10-3
DNA: TGTGCCATTGGACGGGGGAATGAAAAACTGTTTTTT
CDR3: CAIGRGNEKLFF

size: -
D: -
J: TRBJ1-5
V: TRBV15
DNA: TGTGCCACCAGCCCTCGGACAGATAATCAGCCCCAGCATTTT
CDR3: CATSPRTDNQPQHF

size: few
D: -
J: TRBJ1-3
V: TRBV6-1
DNA: TGTGCCAGCAGTGCCCTGCTGGGGGACTCTGGAAACACCATATATTTT
CDR3: CASSALLGDSGNTIYF

size: -
D: -
J: TRBJ2-5
V: TRBV7-3
DNA: TGTGCCAGCAGTCGCGGGGCCCAGTGGGAGACCCAGTACTTC
CDR3: CASSRGAQWETQYF

size: -
D: -
J: TRBJ1-3
V: TRBV4-2
DNA: TGTGCCAGCAGCCAAGATGGCGTGCAGTCTTCTGGAAACACCATATATTTT
CDR3: CASSQDGVQSSGNTIYF

size: -
D: -
J: TRBJ1-2
V: TRBV7-9
DNA: TGTGCCAGCAGCTCGCCCCAAGGGGTGAACTATGGCTACACCTTC
CDR3: CASSSPQGVNYGYTF

size: -
D: -
J: TRBJ2-2
V: TRBV21-1
DNA: TGTGCCATGACTAGCCCCGGGGAGCTGTTTTTT
CDR3: CAMTSPGELFF

size: -
D: -
J: TRBJ1-5
V: TRBV15
DNA: TGTGCCACCAGCAGAGGATCCGTCCAGGGGTTCAATCAGCCCCAGCATTTT
CDR3: CATSRGSVQGFNQPQHF

size: -
D: -
J: TRBJ2-1
V: TRBV7-2
DNA: TGTGCCAGCAGCTCGGGGGGCCCACTCAGAAATGAGCAGTTCTTC
CDR3: CASSSGGPLRNEQFF

size: -
D: -
J: TRBJ1-5
V: TRBV9
DNA: TGTGCCAGCAGCGTAGGAGGGGTGGGCGGGCCCCAGCATTTT
CDR3: CASSVGGVGGPQHF

size: medium-sized
D: -
J: TRBJ1-1
V: TRBV10-3
DNA: TGTGCCACGATTTCAGGGACGAGGGGAACTGAAGCTTTCTTT
CDR3: CATISGTRGTEAFF